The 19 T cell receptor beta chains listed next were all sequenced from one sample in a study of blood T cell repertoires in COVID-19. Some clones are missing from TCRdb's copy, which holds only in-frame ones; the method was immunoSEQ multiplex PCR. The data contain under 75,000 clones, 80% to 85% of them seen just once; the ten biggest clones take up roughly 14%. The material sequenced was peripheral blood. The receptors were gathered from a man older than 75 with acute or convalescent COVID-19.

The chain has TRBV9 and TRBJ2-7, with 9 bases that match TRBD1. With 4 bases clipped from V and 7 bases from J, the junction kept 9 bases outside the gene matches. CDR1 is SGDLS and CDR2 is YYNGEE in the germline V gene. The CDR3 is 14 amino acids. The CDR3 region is CASSTGTGYGEQYF. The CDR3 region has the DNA TGTGCCAGCAGCACCGGGACAGGGTACGGAGAGCAGTACTTC. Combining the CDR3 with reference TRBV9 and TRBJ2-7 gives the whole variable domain DSGVTQTPKHLITATGQRVTLRCSPRSGDLSVYWYQQSLDQGLQFLIQYYNGEERAKGNILERFSAQQFPDLHSELNLSSLELGDSALYFCASSTGTGYGEQYFGPGTRLTVT.

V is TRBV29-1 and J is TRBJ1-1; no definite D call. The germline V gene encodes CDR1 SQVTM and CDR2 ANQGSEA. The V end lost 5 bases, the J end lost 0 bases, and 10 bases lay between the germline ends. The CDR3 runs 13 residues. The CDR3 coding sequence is TGCAGCGTTAAACCGAGTTTGAACACTGAAGCTTTCTTT. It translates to CSVKPSLNTEAFF.

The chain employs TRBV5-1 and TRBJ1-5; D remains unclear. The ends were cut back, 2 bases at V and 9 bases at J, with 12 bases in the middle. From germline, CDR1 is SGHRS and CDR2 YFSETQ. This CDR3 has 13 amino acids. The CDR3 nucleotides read TGCGCCAGCAGCTTACATGGTGAGGGGCCCCAGCATTTT. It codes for CASSLHGEGPQHF.

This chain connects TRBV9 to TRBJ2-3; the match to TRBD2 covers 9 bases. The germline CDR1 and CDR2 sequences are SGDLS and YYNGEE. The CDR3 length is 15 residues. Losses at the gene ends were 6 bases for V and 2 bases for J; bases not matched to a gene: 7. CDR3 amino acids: CASNRLAGSTDTQYF. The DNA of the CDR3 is TGTGCCAGCAACCGTCTAGCGGGGTCCACAGATACGCAGTATTTT.

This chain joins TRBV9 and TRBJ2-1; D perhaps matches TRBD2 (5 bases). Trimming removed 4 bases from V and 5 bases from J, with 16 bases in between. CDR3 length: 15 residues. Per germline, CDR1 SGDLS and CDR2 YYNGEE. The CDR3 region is CASSPGISLNNEQFF. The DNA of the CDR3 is TGTGCCAGCAGCCCCGGGATTTCTTTGAACAATGAGCAGTTCTTC.

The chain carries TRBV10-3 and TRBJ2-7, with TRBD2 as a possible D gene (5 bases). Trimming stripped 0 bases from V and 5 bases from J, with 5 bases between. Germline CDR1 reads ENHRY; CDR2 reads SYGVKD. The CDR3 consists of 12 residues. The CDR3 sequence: CAISESGDEQYF. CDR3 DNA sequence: TGTGCCATCAGTGAGTCGGGAGACGAGCAGTACTTC.

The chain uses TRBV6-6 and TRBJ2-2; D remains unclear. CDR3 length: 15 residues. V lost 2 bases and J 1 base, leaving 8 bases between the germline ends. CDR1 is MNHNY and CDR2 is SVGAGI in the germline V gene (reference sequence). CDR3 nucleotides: TGTGCCAGCAGTTACAGCCTTTTGAACACCGGGGAGCTGTTTTTT. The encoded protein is CASSYSLLNTGELFF.

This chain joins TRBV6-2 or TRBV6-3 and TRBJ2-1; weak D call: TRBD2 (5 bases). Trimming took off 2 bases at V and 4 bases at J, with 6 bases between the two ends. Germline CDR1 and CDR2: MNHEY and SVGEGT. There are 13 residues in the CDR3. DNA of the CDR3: TGTGCCAGCAGTTACGGAGGTTACAATGAGCAGTTCTTC. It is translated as CASSYGGYNEQFF.

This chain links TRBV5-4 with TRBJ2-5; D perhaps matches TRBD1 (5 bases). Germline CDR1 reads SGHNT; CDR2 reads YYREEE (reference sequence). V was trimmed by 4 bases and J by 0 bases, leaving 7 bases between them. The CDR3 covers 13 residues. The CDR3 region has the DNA TGTGCCAGCAGCCAGGGCAACCAAGAGACCCAGTACTTC. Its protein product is CASSQGNQETQYF.

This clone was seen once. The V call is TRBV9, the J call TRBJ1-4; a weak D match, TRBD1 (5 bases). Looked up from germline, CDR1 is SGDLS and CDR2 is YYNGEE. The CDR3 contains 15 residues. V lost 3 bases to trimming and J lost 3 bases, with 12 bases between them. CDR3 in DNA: TGTGCCAGCAGCGGACGCAGGGCAGCTAATGAAAAACTGTTTTTT. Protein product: CASSGRRAANEKLFF.

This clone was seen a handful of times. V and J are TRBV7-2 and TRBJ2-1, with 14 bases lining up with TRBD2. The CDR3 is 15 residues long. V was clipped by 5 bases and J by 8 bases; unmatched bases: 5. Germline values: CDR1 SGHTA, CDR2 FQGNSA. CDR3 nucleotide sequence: TGTGCCAGCAGCAGACGACTAGCGGGGGGGCATGAGCAGTTCTTC. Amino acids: CASSRRLAGGHEQFF.

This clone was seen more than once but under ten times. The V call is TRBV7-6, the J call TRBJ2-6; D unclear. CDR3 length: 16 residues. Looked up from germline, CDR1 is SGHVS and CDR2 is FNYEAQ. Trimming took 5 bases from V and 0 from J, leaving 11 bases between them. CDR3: CASSRRSFSGANVLTF. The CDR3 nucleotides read TGTGCCAGCAGCCGAAGGAGTTTCTCTGGGGCCAACGTCCTGACTTTC.

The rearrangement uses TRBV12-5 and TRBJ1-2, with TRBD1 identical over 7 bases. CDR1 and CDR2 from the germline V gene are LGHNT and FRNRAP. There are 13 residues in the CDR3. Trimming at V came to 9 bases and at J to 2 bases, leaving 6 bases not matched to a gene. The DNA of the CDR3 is TGTGCTAGCCAGGGGGGTCCAAACTATGGCTACACCTTC. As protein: CASQGGPNYGYTF.

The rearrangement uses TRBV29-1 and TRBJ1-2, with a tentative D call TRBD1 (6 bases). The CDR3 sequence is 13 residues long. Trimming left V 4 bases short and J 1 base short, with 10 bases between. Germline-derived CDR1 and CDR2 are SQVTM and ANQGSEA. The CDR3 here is CSVAGEFNYGYTF. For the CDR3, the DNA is TGCAGCGTTGCAGGGGAATTTAACTATGGCTACACCTTC.

In DNA form, the CDR3 reads TGTGCCATCAGACCGGGACTAGCGGGGGGTGGTGAGACCCAGTACTTC. Protein sequence: CAIRPGLAGGGETQYF. The genes are TRBV10-3 and TRBJ2-5; 15 nucleotides match TRBD2. The CDR3 has 16 amino acids. CDR1 is ENHRY, CDR2 SYGVKD, per germline. The J segment lost 5 bases and the V segment lost 6 bases, leaving 7 bases of the junction unmatched.

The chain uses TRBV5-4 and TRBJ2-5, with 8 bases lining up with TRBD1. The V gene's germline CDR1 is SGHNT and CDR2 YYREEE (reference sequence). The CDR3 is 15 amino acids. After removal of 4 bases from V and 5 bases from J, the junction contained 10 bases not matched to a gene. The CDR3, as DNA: TGTGCCAGCAGCCTAGACAGGGGTGCGATGGAGACCCAGTACTTC. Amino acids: CASSLDRGAMETQYF.

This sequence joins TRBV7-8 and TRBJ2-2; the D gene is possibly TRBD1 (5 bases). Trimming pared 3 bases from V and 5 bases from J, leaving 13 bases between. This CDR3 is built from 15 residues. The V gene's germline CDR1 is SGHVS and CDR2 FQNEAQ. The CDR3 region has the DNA TGTGCCAGCAGCTTTGTCAGGGTCGGGACCGGGGAGCTGTTTTTT. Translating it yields CASSFVRVGTGELFF.

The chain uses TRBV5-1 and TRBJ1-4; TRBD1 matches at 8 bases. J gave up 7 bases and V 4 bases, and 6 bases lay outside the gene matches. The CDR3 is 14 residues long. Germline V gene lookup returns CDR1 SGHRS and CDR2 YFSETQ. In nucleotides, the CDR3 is TGCGCCAGCAGCCCTGGACAGGGAAGTGAAAAACTGTTTTTT. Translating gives CASSPGQGSEKLFF.

In DNA form, the CDR3 reads TGTGCCAGCAGCCCTTCAGGCTCCTACGAGCAGTACTTC. Encoded protein: CASSPSGSYEQYF. The J gene is TRBJ2-7, the V gene TRBV7-2; no reliable D call. Germline CDR1 is SGHTA and CDR2 is FQGNSA. The CDR3 is made up of 13 amino acids. V gave up 5 bases and J gave up 0 bases, with 8 bases separating them.